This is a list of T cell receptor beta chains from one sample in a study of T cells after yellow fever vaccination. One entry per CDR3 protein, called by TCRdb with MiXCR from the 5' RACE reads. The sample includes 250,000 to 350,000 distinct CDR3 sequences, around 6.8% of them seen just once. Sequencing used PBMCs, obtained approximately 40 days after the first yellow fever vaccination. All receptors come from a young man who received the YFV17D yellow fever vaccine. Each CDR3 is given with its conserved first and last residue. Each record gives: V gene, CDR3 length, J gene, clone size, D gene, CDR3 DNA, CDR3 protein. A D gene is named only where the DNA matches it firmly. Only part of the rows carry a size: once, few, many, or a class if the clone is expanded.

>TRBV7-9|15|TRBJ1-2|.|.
TGTGCCAGCAGCTACGTACCGGGACGTAACTATGGCTACACCTTC
CASSYVPGRNYGYTF
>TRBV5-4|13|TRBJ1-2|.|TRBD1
TGTGCCAGCAGCTGGGGACAGAGATATGGCTACACCTTC
CASSWGQRYGYTF
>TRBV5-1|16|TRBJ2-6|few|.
TGCGCCAGCAGCTGGGACGGTCTCTCTGGGGCCAACGTCCTGACTTTC
CASSWDGLSGANVLTF
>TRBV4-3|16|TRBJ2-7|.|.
TGCGCCAGCAGCCAAGCCTTTACGACCAGGGGTGGAGAGCAGTACTTC
CASSQAFTTRGGEQYF
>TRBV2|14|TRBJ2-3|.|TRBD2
TGTGCCAGCGAGGCGGGGGGGCTCACAGATACGCAGTATTTT
CASEAGGLTDTQYF
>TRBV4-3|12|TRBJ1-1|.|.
TGCGCCAGCAGGGTCAGTCTACATGAAGCTTTCTTT
CASRVSLHEAFF
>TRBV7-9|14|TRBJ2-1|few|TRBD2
TGTGCCAGCAGCGCTAGCGGGGGGTTCAATGAGCAGTTCTTC
CASSASGGFNEQFF
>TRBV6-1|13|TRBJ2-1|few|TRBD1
TGTGCCAGCGGAACAGGGGCCTACAATGAGCAGTTCTTC
CASGTGAYNEQFF
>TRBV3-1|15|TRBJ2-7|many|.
TGTGCCAGCAGCCATTTAGTCGAGAGGGACTACGAGCAGTACTTC
CASSHLVERDYEQYF
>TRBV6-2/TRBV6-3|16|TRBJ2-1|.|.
TGTGCCAGCAGTCCCTCGAGGGCACCCCCCTACAATGAGCAGTTCTTC
CASSPSRAPPYNEQFF
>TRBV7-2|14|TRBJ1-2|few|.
TGTGCCAGCAGCTCATTCCAGGGCGGCTATGGCTACACCTTC
CASSSFQGGYGYTF
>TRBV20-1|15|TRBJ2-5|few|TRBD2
TGCAGTGCTGGCCTGGCGGGGGGGGCCCAAGAGACCCAGTACTTC
CSAGLAGGAQETQYF
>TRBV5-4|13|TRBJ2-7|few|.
TGTGCCAGCAGCTTGACCCCATCGGACGAGCAGTACTTC
CASSLTPSDEQYF
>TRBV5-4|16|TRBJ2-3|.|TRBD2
TGTGCCAGCAGCTCCGAGCGGGGTCTCTCCCTAGATACGCAGTATTTT
CASSSERGLSLDTQYF
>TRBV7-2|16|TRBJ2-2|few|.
TGTGCCAGCAGCACGCCCGGGACACAACTCACCGGGGAGCTGTTTTTT
CASSTPGTQLTGELFF
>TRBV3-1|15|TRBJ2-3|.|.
TGTGCCTCCAGCCAGCAGGTCCATTGGACACATACGCAGTATTTT
CASSQQVHWTHTQYF
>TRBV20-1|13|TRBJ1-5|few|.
TGCAGTGCTAATCAGGGTACAAATCAGCCCCAGCATTTT
CSANQGTNQPQHF
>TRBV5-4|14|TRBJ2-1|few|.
TGTGCCAGCAGCTTACAGTACTCCAACAATGAGCAGTTCTTC
CASSLQYSNNEQFF
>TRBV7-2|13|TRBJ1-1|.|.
TGTGCCAGCAGCTTTGGGACACCCACTGAAGCTTTCTTT
CASSFGTPTEAFF
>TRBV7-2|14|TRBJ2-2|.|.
TGTGCCAGCACCCTCAGCCCCCAGAGCGGGGAGCTGTTTTTT
CASTLSPQSGELFF
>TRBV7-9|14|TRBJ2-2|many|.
TGTGCCAGCAGCTTCCTACTTGCTGGAGGGGAGCTGTTTTTT
CASSFLLAGGELFF
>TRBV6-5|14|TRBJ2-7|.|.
TGTGCCAGCACTTCCAACCTCCATCCAGGAGGGCAGTACTTC
CASTSNLHPGGQYF
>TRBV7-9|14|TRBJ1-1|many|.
TGTGCCAGCAGCGCCGGTCAGGGCTACACTGAAGCTTTCTTT
CASSAGQGYTEAFF
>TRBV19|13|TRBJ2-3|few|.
TGTGCCAGTAGTATCCTAGAGGCAGATACGCAGTATTTT
CASSILEADTQYF